A single sample gave rise to the 5 T cell receptor beta chains below, sequenced in a study of shared T cell receptors in the human thymus. TCRdb's copy holds only in-frame clones and misses some; the assay was immunoSEQ multiplex PCR. The data contain roughly 660,000 clones, around 89% of them singletons. This sample was shared with a second study, whose subject was human thymus T cells.

Sequencing was carried out using thymocytes. The source of these receptors is a boy younger than two with a congenital heart defect.

The chain combines TRBV28 with TRBJ2-7; a possible D gene is TRBD1 (6 bases). CDR1 and CDR2 (germline): MDHEN, SYDVKM. V lost 1 base and J 2 bases, leaving 15 bases between the germline ends. This CDR3 comprises 16 residues. CDR3 protein: CASSLFGDTYAYEQYF. The CDR3 DNA follows: TGTGCCAGCAGTTTATTTGGGGACACCTACGCCTACGAGCAGTACTTC.

Only a few counts were recorded for this clone. The chain has TRBV19 and TRBJ1-2; 8 bases map to TRBD1. Germline V lookup: CDR1 LNHDA, CDR2 SQIVND (reference sequence). The CDR3 loop spans 14 amino acids. The trim removed 5 bases at V and 8 bases at J, leaving 10 bases unmatched. The CDR3 coding sequence is TGTGCCAGTAGTCCATACGAGGACAGGGAGGGCTACACCTTC. Protein sequence: CASSPYEDREGYTF.

The chain couples TRBV11-2 to TRBJ1-1; 10 positions match TRBD1. The CDR3 consists of 16 residues. Germline CDR1 is SGHAT and CDR2 is FQNNGV. Trimming at V came to 4 bases and at J to 5 bases, leaving 10 bases not matched to a gene. CDR3 in DNA: TGTGCCAGCAGCTGCGACAGGGGGCGAGCGTGGACTGAAGCTTTCTTT. Amino acids: CASSCDRGRAWTEAFF.

The chain has TRBV19 and TRBJ2-1, with D unclear. V shed 7 bases and J shed 5 bases, with 9 bases lying between them. The CDR3 runs 12 residues. CDR1 and CDR2 from the germline V gene are LNHDA and SQIVND (reference sequence). Written as DNA, the CDR3 is TGTGCCAGTATAGCCGGAAACAATGAGCAGTTCTTC. This encodes CASIAGNNEQFF.

J is TRBJ2-7 and V is TRBV7-8; possible D gene TRBD1, 6 bases. V was shortened by 5 bases and J by 0 bases, with 17 bases between the two germline ends. The CDR3 loop spans 16 amino acids. Looked up from germline, CDR1 is SGHVS and CDR2 is FQNEAQ. CDR3 region: CASSAPDRLISYEQYF. CDR3 DNA: TGTGCCAGCAGCGCGCCTGACAGGTTAATCTCCTACGAGCAGTACTTC.